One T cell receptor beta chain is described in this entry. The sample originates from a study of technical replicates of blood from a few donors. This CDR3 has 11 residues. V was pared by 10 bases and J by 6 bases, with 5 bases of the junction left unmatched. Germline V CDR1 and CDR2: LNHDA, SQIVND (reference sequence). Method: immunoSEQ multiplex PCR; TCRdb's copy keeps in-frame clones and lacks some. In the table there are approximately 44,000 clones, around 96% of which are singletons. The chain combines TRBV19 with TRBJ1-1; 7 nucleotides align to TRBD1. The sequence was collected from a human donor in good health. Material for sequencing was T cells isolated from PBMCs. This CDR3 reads CATGTVPEAFF. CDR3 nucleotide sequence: TGTGCCACCGGGACAGTTCCTGAAGCTTTCTTT.